This T cell receptor beta chain was identified during a study of T-cell reconstitution after alpha-beta-depleted transplantation in children. The CDR3 covers 15 residues. The germline CDR1 and CDR2 sequences are MNHEY and SMNVEV (reference sequence). V gave up 2 bases and J gave up 6 bases, with 14 bases separating them. Using unique molecular identifiers, the investigators prepared the TCRbeta library. TCRdb re-derived calls from the PCR reads in MiXCR, one entry per CDR3 protein. This table has around 410,000 distinct CDR3 sequences, 9.5% to 13% appearing once. The sample in question was PBMCs from the stem cell graft donor, obtained from the stem cell graft. V usage is TRBV27 and J usage is TRBJ2-1; D not certain. The receptor comes from a human donor who donated a stem cell graft to a child with acute myeloid leukemia. CDR3 sequence reads: CASSLNPLVSNEQFF. DNA of the CDR3: TGTGCCAGCAGTTTAAACCCCCTGGTTTCCAATGAGCAGTTCTTC.